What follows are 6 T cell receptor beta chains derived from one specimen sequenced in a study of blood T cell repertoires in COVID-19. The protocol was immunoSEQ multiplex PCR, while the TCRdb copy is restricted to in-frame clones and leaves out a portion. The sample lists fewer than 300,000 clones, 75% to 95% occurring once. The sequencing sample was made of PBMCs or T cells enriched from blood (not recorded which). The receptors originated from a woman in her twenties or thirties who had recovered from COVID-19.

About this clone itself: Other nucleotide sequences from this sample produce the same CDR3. The CDR3 sequence: CASSEQGNEQFF. The DNA for the CDR3 is TGTGCCAGTAGCGAACAGGGGAATGAGCAGTTCTTC. This chain connects TRBV19 to TRBJ2-1; 7 nucleotides align to TRBD1. Germline V gene data show CDR1 as LNHDA and CDR2 as SQIVND (reference sequence). CDR3 length: 12 amino acids. The J segment lost 7 bases and the V segment lost 6 bases, leaving 3 bases of the junction unmatched.

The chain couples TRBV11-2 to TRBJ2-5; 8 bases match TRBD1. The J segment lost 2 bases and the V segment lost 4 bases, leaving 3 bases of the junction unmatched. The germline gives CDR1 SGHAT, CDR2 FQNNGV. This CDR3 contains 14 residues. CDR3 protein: CASSSGTGQETQYF. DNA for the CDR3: TGTGCCAGCAGCTCGGGGACAGGTCAAGAGACCCAGTACTTC.

CDR3 loop: CASRGLTSASYEQYF. CDR3 DNA: TGTGCCAGCAGAGGCCTGACTAGCGCCTCCTACGAGCAGTACTTC. This rearrangement joins TRBV27 to TRBJ2-7; 8 bases match TRBD2. The CDR3 length is 15 residues. With 6 bases clipped from V and 0 bases from J, the junction kept 7 bases outside the gene matches. In germline, CDR1 is MNHEY, CDR2 SMNVEV (reference sequence).

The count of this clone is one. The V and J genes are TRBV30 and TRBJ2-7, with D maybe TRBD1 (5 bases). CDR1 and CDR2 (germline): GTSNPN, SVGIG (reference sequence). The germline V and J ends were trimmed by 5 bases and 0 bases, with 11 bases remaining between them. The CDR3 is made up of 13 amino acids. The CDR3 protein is CAWPQGYSYEQYF. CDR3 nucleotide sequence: TGTGCCTGGCCTCAGGGCTACTCCTACGAGCAGTACTTC.

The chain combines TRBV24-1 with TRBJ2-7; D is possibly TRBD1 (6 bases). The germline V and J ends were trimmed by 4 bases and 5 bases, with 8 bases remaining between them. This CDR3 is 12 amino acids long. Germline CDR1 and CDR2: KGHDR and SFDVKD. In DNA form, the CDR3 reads TGTGCCACCAGTGACAACAGGGACGAGCAGTACTTC. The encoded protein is CATSDNRDEQYF.

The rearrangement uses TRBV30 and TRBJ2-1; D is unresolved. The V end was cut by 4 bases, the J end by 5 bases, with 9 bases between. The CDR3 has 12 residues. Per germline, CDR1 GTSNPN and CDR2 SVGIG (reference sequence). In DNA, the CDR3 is TGTGCCTGGAAACCACAACACAATGAGCAGTTCTTC. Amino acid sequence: CAWKPQHNEQFF.